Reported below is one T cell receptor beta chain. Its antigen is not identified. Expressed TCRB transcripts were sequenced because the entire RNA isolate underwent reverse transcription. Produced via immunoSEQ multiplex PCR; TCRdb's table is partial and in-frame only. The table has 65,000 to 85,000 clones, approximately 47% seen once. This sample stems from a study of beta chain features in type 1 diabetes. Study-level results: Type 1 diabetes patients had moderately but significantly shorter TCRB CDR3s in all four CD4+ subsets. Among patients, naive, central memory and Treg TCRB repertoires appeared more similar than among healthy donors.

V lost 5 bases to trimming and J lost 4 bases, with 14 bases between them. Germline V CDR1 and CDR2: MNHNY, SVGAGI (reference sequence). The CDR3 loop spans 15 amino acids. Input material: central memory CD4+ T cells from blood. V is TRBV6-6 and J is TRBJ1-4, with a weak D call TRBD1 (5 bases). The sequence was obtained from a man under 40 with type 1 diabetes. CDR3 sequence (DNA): TGTGCCAGCAGTCTGACCGGGACTAGTAATGAAAAACTGTTTTTT. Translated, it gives CASSLTGTSNEKLFF.